This TCR beta chain was recovered during a study of T cell responses to AZD1222 COVID-19 vaccine. The assay was immunoSEQ multiplex PCR, and TCRdb's table has in-frame clones only and misses some. The table lists about 140,000 clones, over 85% of them singletons. Regarding the study as a whole: Donors were largely white British and mainly female; clonal diversity was possibly underestimated.

The CDR3 loop spans 13 amino acids. The V and J ends lost 3 bases and 3 bases respectively, with 9 bases between them. Comments on this clone: Its antigen is undetermined.

Sequencing used peripheral blood, obtained on day 0 of MenACWY control vaccination. J is TRBJ2-7 and V is TRBV12-3 or TRBV12-4; the D is unclear. The sequence derives from an adult in good health. Written as DNA, the CDR3 is TGTGCCAGCAGTTTTGGCAGATTCTACGAGCAGTACTTC. Amino acids: CASSFGRFYEQYF.